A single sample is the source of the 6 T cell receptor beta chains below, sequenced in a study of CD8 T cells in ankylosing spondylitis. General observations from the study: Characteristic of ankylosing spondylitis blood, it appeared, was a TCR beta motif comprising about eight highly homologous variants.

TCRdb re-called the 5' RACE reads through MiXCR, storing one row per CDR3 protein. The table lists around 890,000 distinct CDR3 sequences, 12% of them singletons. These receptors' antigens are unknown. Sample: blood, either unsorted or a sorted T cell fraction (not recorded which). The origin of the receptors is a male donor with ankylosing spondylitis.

The CDR3 DNA reads TGTGCCAGCAGCTCGATTCCGGGACTAGAGGGCGATGAGCAGTTCTTC. Translating gives CASSSIPGLEGDEQFF. The V gene is TRBV7-9, the J gene TRBJ2-1, with TRBD2 matching over 8 bases. This CDR3 is 16 amino acids long. Germline CDR1 is SEHNR and CDR2 is FQNEAQ (reference sequence). J gave up 8 bases and V 4 bases, and 13 bases lay outside the gene matches.

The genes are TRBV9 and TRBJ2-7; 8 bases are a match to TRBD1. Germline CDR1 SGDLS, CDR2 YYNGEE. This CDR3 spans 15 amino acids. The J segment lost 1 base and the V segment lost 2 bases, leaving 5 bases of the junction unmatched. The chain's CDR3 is CASSVRGQASYEQYF. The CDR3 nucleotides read TGTGCCAGCAGCGTGAGGGGACAGGCTTCCTACGAGCAGTACTTC.

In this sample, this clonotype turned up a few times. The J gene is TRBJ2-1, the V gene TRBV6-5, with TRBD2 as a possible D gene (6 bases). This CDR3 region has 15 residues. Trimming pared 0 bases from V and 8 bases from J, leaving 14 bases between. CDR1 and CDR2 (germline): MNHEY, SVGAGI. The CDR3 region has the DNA TGTGCCAGCAGTTACTCTAGCGGCGAAGTCGATGAGCAGTTCTTC. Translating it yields CASSYSSGEVDEQFF.

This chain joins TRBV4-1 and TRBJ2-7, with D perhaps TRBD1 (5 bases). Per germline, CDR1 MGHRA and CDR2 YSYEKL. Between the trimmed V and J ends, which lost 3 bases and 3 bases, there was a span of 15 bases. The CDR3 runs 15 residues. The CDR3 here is CASSQLNRIYYEQYF. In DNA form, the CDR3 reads TGCGCCAGCAGCCAGTTGAACAGGATCTACTACGAGCAGTACTTC.

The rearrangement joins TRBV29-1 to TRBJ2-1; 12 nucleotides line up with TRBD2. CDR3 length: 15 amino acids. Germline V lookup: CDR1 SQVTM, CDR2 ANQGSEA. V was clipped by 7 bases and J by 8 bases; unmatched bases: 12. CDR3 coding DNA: TGCAGCGGGCGCTCGATGACTAGCGGGGGACATGAGCAGTTCTTC. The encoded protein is CSGRSMTSGGHEQFF.

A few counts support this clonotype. Written as DNA, the CDR3 is TGTGCCAGCGGACAGAATAACTATGGCTACACCTTC. Its protein is CASGQNNYGYTF. The V and J genes are TRBV2 and TRBJ1-2; tentative D call: TRBD1 (6 bases). The CDR3 is made up of 12 amino acids. From germline, CDR1 is SNHLY and CDR2 FYNNEI. V was cut by 8 bases and J by 1 base, with 8 bases left in between.